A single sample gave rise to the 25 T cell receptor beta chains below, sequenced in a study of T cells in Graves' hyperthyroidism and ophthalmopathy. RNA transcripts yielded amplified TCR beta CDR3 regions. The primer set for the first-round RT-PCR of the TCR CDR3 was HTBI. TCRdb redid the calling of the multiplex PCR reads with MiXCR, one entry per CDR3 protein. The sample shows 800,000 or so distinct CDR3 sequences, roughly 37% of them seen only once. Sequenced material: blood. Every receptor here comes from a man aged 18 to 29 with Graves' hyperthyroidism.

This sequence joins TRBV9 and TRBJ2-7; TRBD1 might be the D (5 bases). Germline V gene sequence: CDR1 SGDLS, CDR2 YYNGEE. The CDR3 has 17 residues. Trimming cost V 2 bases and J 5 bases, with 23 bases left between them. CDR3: CASSVQAAAKGAHEQYF. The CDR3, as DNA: TGTGCCAGCAGCGTCCAGGCAGCAGCGAAAGGGGCCCACGAGCAGTACTTC.

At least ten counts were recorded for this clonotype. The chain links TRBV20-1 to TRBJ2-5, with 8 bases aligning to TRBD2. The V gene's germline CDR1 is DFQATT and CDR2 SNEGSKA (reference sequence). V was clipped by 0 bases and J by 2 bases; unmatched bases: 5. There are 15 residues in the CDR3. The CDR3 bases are TGCAGTGCTAGAGATCCGGGAGGGCTGCAAGAGACCCAGTACTTC. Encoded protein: CSARDPGGLQETQYF.

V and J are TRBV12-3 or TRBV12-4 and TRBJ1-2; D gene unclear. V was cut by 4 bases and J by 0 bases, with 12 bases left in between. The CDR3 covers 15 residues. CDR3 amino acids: CASSYSSESNYGYTF. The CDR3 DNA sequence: TGTGCCAGCAGTTACTCCTCCGAGTCTAACTATGGCTACACCTTC.

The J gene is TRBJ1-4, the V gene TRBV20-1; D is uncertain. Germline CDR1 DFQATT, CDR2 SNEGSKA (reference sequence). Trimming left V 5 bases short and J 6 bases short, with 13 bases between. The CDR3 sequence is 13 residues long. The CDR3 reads CSAWAVVDEKLFF. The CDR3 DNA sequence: TGCAGTGCTTGGGCAGTTGTGGATGAAAAACTGTTTTTT.

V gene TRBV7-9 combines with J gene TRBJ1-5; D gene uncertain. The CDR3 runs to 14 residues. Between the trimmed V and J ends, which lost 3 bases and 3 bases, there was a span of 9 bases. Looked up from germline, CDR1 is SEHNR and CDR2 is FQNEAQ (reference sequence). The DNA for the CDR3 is TGTGCCAGCAGCTTCGACGGATTCAATCAGCCCCAGCATTTT. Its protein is CASSFDGFNQPQHF. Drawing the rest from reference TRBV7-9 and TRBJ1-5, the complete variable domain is DTGVSQNPRHKITKRGQNVTFRCDPISEHNRLYWYRQTLGQGPEFLTYFQNEAQLEKSRLLSDRFSAERPKGSFSTLEIQRTEQGDSAMYLCASSFDGFNQPQHFGDGTRLSIL.

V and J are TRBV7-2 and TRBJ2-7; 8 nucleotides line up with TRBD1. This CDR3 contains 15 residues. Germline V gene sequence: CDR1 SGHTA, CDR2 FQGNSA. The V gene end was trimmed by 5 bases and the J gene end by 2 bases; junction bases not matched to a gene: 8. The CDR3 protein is CASSVGQEYTYEQYF. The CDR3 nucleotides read TGTGCCAGCAGCGTGGGACAGGAATACACCTACGAGCAGTACTTC.

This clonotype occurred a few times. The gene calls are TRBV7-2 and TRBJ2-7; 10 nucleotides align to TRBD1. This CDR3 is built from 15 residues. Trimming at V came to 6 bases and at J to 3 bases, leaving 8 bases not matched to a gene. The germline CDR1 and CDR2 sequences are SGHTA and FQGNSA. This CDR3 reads CASRNRDRGHYEQYF. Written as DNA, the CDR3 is TGTGCCAGCAGAAACCGGGACAGGGGACACTACGAGCAGTACTTC. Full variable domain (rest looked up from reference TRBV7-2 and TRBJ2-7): GAGVSQSPSNKVTEKGKDVELRCDPISGHTALYWYRQSLGQGLEFLIYFQGNSAPDKSGLPSDRFSAERTGGSVSTLTIQRTQQEDSAVYLCASRNRDRGHYEQYFGPGTRLTVT.

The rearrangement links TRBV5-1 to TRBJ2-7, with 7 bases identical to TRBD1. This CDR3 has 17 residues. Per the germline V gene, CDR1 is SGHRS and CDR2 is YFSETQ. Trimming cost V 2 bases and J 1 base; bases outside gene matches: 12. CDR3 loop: CASSFRGQAKGSYEQYF. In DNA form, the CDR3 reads TGCGCCAGCAGCTTTAGAGGACAGGCTAAGGGTTCCTACGAGCAGTACTTC.

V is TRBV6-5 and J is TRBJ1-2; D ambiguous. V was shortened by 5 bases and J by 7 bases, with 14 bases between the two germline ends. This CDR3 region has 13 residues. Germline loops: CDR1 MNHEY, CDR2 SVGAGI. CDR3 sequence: CASSEWGGPGYTF. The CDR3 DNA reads TGTGCCAGCAGTGAATGGGGAGGCCCTGGCTACACCTTC.

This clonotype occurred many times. The CDR3 nucleotides read TGTGCCACCATCCCCGATATTGGGGATATGCGGGGCTACACCTTC. Protein: CATIPDIGDMRGYTF. This chain joins TRBV10-3 and TRBJ1-2; D not certain. The CDR3 runs 15 residues. The germline V gene encodes CDR1 ENHRY and CDR2 SYGVKD. The V end was cut by 10 bases, the J end by 8 bases, with 26 bases between.

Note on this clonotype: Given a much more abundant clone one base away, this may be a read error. DNA of the CDR3: TGTGCCACCGAGGGACAGGGGTTCGATGAAGCTTTCTTT. Amino acids: CATEGQGFDEAFF. This chain uses TRBV19 with TRBJ1-1; 10 bases map to TRBD1. With 10 bases clipped from V and 7 bases from J, the junction kept 9 bases outside the gene matches. The CDR3 runs to 13 residues. Germline CDR1 reads LNHDA; CDR2 reads SQIVND (reference sequence).

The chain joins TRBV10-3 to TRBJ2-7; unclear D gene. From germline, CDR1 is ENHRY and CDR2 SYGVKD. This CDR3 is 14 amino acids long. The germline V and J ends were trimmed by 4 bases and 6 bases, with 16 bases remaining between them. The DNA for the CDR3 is TGTGCCATCAGTGCCGGTTTAAGTCTACCCGAGCAGTACTTC. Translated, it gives CAISAGLSLPEQYF.

The CDR3, as DNA: TGTGCCAGCAGTTTCCTCGGACAGGGGGCAACCTATGGCTACACCTTC. Its protein is CASSFLGQGATYGYTF. V and J are TRBV11-1 and TRBJ1-2; 11 bases line up with TRBD1. The CDR3 runs to 16 residues. V was clipped by 6 bases and J by 4 bases; unmatched bases: 10. Germline lookup yields CDR1 SGHAT and CDR2 FQDESV (reference sequence).

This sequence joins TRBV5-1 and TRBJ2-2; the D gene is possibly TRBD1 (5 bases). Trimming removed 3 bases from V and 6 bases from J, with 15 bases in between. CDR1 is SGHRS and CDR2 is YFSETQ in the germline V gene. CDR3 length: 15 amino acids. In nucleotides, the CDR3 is TGCGCCAGCAGCTCAGACAGCCCCGAGCCCGGGGAGCTGTTTTTT. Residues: CASSSDSPEPGELFF.

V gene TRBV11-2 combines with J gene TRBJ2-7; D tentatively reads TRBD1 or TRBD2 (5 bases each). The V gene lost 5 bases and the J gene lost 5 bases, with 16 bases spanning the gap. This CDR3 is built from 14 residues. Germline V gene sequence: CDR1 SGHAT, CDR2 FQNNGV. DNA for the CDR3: TGTGCCAGCAGCCCACGGGACGTAGCCCACGAGCAGTACTTC. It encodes CASSPRDVAHEQYF.

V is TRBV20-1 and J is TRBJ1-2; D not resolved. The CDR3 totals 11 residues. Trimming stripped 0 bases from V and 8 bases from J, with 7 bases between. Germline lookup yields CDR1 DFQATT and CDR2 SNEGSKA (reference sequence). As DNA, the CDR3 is TGCAGTGCTAGAGATATGAAGGGCTACACCTTC. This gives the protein CSARDMKGYTF.

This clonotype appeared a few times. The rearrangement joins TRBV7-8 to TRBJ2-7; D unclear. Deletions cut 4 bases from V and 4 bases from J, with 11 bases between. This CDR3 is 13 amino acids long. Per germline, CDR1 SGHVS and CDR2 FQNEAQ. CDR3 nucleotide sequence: TGTGCCAGCAGCTCTGATCCCACGTACGAGCAGTACTTC. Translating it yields CASSSDPTYEQYF.

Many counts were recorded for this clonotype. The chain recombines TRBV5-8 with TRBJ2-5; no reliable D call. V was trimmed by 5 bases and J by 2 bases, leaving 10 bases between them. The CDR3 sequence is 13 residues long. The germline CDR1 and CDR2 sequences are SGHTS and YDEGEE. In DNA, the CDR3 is TGTGCCAGCAGTCTGCCCACTCAAGAGACCCAGTACTTC. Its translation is CASSLPTQETQYF.

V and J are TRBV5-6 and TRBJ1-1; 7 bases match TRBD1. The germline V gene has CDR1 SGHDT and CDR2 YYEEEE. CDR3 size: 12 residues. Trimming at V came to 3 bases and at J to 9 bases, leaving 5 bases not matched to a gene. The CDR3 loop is CASSWAGGQAFF. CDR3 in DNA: TGTGCCAGCAGCTGGGCAGGGGGGCAAGCTTTCTTT.

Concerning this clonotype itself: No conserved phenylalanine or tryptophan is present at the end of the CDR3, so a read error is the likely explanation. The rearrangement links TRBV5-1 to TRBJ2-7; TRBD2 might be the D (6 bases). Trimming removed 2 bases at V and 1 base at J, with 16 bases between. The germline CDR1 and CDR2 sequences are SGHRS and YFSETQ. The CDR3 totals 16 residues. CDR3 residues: CASSFNRAGSSYEQYL. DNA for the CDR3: TGCGCCAGCAGCTTTAATAGGGCCGGGAGTTCCTACGAGCAGTACCTC.

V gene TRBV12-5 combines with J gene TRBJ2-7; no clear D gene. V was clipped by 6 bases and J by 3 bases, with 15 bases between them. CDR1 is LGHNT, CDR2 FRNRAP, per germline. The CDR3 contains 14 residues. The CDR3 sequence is CASGNSGLSYEQYF. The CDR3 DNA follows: TGTGCTAGTGGGAATTCTGGCCTCAGCTACGAGCAGTACTTC.

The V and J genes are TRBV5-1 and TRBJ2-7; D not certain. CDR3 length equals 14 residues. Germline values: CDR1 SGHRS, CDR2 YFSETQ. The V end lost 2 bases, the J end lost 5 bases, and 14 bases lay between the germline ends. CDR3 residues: CASSFGASVNEQYF. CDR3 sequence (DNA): TGCGCCAGCAGCTTTGGCGCGTCCGTAAACGAGCAGTACTTC. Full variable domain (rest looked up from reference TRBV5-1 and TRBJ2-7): KAGVTQTPRYLIKTRGQQVTLSCSPISGHRSVSWYQQTPGQGLQFLFEYFSETQRNKGNFPGRFSGRQFSNSRSEMNVSTLELGDSALYLCASSFGASVNEQYFGPGTRLTVT.

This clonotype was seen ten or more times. CDR3: CATSRGGQGYGYTF. CDR3 nucleotides: TGTGCCACCAGCAGAGGAGGACAGGGGTATGGCTACACCTTC. The gene calls are TRBV15 and TRBJ1-2, with 9 bases lining up with TRBD1. Trimming cost V 1 base and J 5 bases; bases outside gene matches: 2. Germline assignment: CDR1 LNHNV and CDR2 YYDKDF (reference sequence). CDR3 length: 14 amino acids. Supplemented by reference TRBV15 and TRBJ1-2, the full variable domain reads DAMVIQNPRYQVTQFGKPVTLSCSQTLNHNVMYWYQQKSSQAPKLLFHYYDKDFNNEADTPDNFQSRRPNTSFCFLDIRSPGLGDTAMYLCATSRGGQGYGYTFGSGTRLTVV.

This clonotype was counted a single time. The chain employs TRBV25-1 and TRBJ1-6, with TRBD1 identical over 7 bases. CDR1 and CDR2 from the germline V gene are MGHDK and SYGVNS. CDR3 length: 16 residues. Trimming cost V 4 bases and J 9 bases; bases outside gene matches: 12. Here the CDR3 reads CASSASEQGLGSPLHF. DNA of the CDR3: TGTGCCAGCAGTGCTAGTGAACAGGGGCTAGGTTCACCCCTCCACTTT. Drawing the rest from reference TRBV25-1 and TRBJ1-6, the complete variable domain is EADIYQTPRYLVIGTGKKITLECSQTMGHDKMYWYQQDPGMELHLIHYSYGVNSTEKGDLSSESTVSRIRTEHFPLTLESARPSHTSQYLCASSASEQGLGSPLHFGNGTRLTVT.

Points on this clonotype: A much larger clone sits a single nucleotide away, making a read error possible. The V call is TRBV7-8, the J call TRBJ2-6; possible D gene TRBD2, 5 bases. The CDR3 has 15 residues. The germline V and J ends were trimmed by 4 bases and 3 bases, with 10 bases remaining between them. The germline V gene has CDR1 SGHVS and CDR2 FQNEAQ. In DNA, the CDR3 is TGTGCCAGCAGCTCCGGGGTCCGTGGGGCCAACGTCCTGACTTTC. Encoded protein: CASSSGVRGANVLTF.